The clone carrying this T cell receptor (beta chain) was seen many times. What it binds is unknown. The CDR3 consists of 15 residues. Germline CDR1 MDHEN, CDR2 SYDVKM. Trimming stripped 7 bases from V and 0 bases from J, with 15 bases between. The source of the sample is a study of human T cells and chemical hapten exposure. For the study at large: A roughly 2 cm by roughly 2 cm inner upper arm patch received 2% DPC for sensitization. Small volume differences among pooled libraries mainly caused per-sample TCR yield variation. Study results and caveats: TCRs above 1 in 1000 frequency did not change with DPC sensitization.

Individual cDNA molecules in this library carried unique molecular identifiers. TCRdb analysed the RACE reads with MiXCR anew, one entry per CDR3 protein. The table has about 190,000 distinct CDR3 sequences, about 25% seen once. As to time point: patch test 3, about 24 weeks after DPC sensitization. Described treatment: therapeutic diphenylcyclopropenone sensitization with weekly scalp DPC. The chain uses TRBV28 and TRBJ2-5; possibly TRBD1 for D (6 bases). The receptor was isolated from a woman between 40 and 55 years old with alopecia areata. Some clones in this sample may be carry-over from other donors' samples. The material was whole blood, obtained in connection with sensitization to the hapten diphenylcyclopropenone (DPC). DNA of the CDR3: TGTGCCAGCAAAAGCGACAGGAGATACCAAGAGACCCAGTACTTC. Its translation is CASKSDRRYQETQYF.